This T cell receptor beta chain was captured in a study of vaccination and CD4 T cells after COVID-19. Overall study context: Each control culture was treated with a CEFX pool, an HIV-1 Nef pool, or no peptide.

Points on this clonotype: Its target is not known.

In germline, CDR1 is KGHDR, CDR2 SFDVKD. This CDR3 spans 17 amino acids. V was cut by 3 bases and J by 0 bases, with 14 bases left in between. Treatment here: approximately 9-day PBMC culture with coronavirus spike peptide pools or control peptides (ViraFEST assay). Expansion of antigen-specific T cells with peptide pools by ViraFEST preceded sequencing of TCRs. Sequenced with the Oncomine TCR Beta short-read assay was DNA taken from cultured CD4+ T cells. Cultures of CD4+ T cells served as the source for extracting genomic DNA. TCRdb processed the PCR reads anew with MiXCR; each CDR3 protein has one entry. Of 15,000 to 20,000 distinct CDR3 sequences listed, around 61% were seen once; the top ten hold about 10%.

The sequence was obtained from a human donor who had recovered from COVID-19. The gene calls are TRBV24-1 and TRBJ1-5; D ambiguous. The sequencing input was CD4+ T cells from blood, cultured in vitro. In DNA, the CDR3 is TGTGCCACCAGTGATCCTCAAAAGGGATATAGCAATCAGCCCCAGCATTTT. Protein sequence: CATSDPQKGYSNQPQHF.